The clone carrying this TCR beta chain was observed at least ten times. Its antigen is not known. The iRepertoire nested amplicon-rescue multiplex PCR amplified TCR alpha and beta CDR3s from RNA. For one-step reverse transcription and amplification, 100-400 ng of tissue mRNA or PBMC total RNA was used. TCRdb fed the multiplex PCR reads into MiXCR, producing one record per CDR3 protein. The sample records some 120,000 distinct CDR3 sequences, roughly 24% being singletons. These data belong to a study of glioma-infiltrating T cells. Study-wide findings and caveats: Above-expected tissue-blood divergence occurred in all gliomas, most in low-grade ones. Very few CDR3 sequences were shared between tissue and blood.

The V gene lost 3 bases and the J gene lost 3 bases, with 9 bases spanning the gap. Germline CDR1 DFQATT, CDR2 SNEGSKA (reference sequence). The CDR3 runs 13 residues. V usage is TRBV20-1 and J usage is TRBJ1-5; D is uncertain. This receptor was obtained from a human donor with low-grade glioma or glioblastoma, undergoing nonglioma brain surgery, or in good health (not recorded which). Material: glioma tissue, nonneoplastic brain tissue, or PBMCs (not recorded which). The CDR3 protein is CSASYPTNQPQHF. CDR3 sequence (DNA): TGCAGTGCTAGCTACCCTACCAATCAGCCCCAGCATTTT.